These 4 T cell receptor beta chains were sequenced from one sample in a study of CD8+ T cells in alopecia areata. This sample's treatment: oral pan-JAK inhibitor, 5-10 mg twice daily. The sequencing template was cDNA reverse transcribed from extracted RNA. Clones were sequenced by immunoSEQ multiplex PCR, and TCRdb holds only the in-frame ones, with some missing. This table has about 270,000 clones, 50% to 75% appearing once. This specimen was CD4+ T cells sorted from blood, taken around week 52, from a patient treated with tofacitinib. All receptors come from a human donor with alopecia areata.

The table lists this clone with a count of one. This chain connects TRBV18 to TRBJ2-1; TRBD1 matches at 9 bases. The germline gives CDR1 KGHSH, CDR2 LQKENI. V dropped 2 bases and J dropped 1; count of bases not matched to a gene: 6. The CDR3 is 17 residues long. CDR3 residues: CASSPVPGTGSYNEQFF. Written as DNA, the CDR3 is TGTGCCAGCTCACCAGTACCTGGGACAGGGTCCTACAATGAGCAGTTCTTC. Based on the CDR3 plus reference TRBV18 and TRBJ2-1, the full variable domain is NAGVMQNPRHLVRRRGQEARLRCSPMKGHSHVYWYRQLPEEGLKFMVYLQKENIIDESGMPKERFSAEFPKEGPSILRIQQVVRGDSAAYFCASSPVPGTGSYNEQFFGPGTRLTVL.

As concerns this clone: Additional DNA sequences in this sample encode the identical CDR3. The chain carries TRBV5-1 and TRBJ1-5, with 7 bases matching TRBD1. Germline V gives CDR1 SGHRS, CDR2 YFSETQ. The V segment lost 4 bases and the J segment 0 bases; nucleotides outside the gene matches: 4. The CDR3 totals 15 residues. CDR3 DNA: TGCGCCAGCAGCGCGACAGGGAATAGCAATCAGCCCCAGCATTTT. The encoded protein is CASSATGNSNQPQHF. The variable domain in full, with the rest retrieved from reference TRBV5-1 and TRBJ1-5, is KAGVTQTPRYLIKTRGQQVTLSCSPISGHRSVSWYQQTPGQGLQFLFEYFSETQRNKGNFPGRFSGRQFSNSRSEMNVSTLELGDSALYLCASSATGNSNQPQHFGDGTRLSIL.

This clone was counted once. The genes are TRBV20-1 and TRBJ2-1; no firm D call. Trimming cost V 6 bases and J 6 bases, with 6 bases left between them. The CDR3 is 10 amino acids. In germline, CDR1 is DFQATT, CDR2 SNEGSKA (reference sequence). The CDR3 DNA follows: TGCAGTGCGAAAAGCAATGAGCAGTTCTTC. It specifies CSAKSNEQFF.

The chain links TRBV9 to TRBJ2-1; possible D gene TRBD1, 6 bases. The V gene's germline CDR1 is SGDLS and CDR2 YYNGEE. The CDR3 runs to 15 residues. The V end was cut by 2 bases, the J end by 5 bases, with 14 bases between. The CDR3 loop reads CASSVNRDGDNEQFF. CDR3 sequence (DNA): TGTGCCAGCAGCGTGAACAGGGACGGGGACAATGAGCAGTTCTTC.